Listed here are 26 T cell receptor beta chains from one sample, sequenced in a study of blood T cells in healthy people across ages. A J-beta primer mix and a sample-barcoded 5' primer were used in a second PCR of roughly 6 to 11 cycles. Each CDR3 protein is one row after TCRdb ran MiXCR on the 5' RACE reads. The table has about 1.4 million distinct CDR3 sequences, almost 60% seen once. Material: blood. The receptor source for this set is a man aged 18 to 30 in good health.

The chain employs TRBV7-7 and TRBJ2-7; D gene unclear. The germline V gene has CDR1 SSHAT and CDR2 FNYEAQ (reference sequence). The CDR3 contains 14 residues. V lost 5 bases, J lost 0 bases, and 11 bases lay in between. The CDR3 DNA is TGTGCCAGCAGCCTGTACCAGAGCTCCTACGAGCAGTACTTC. Translated, it gives CASSLYQSSYEQYF.

The chain recombines TRBV7-9 with TRBJ2-5, with D unresolved. CDR3 length equals 15 residues. Germline CDR1 is SEHNR and CDR2 is FQNEAQ (reference sequence). V was pared by 0 bases and J by 1 base, with 9 bases between. CDR3 sequence reads: CASSLAIRFQETQYF. CDR3 nucleotides: TGTGCCAGCAGCTTAGCTATCAGATTCCAAGAGACCCAGTACTTC.

This clonotype was seen a handful of times. The chain links TRBV27 to TRBJ2-7; D unclear. Looked up from germline, CDR1 is MNHEY and CDR2 is SMNVEV (reference sequence). V was trimmed by 7 bases and J by 4 bases, leaving 17 bases between them. The CDR3 is 14 amino acids. CDR3 protein: CASKEWPLDYEQYF. The CDR3 coding sequence is TGTGCCAGCAAAGAATGGCCACTTGATTACGAGCAGTACTTC.

The V gene is TRBV20-1, the J gene TRBJ2-3; 10 positions agree with TRBD2. With 3 bases clipped from V and 4 bases from J, the junction kept 4 bases outside the gene matches. Per the germline V gene, CDR1 is DFQATT and CDR2 is SNEGSKA (reference sequence). The CDR3 length is 14 residues. The CDR3 loop reads CSASASGSADTQYF. CDR3 sequence (DNA): TGCAGTGCTAGTGCTAGCGGGAGTGCAGATACGCAGTATTTT.

CDR3 residues: CASSLTRDSSTDTQYF. CDR3 nucleotide sequence: TGTGCCAGCAGCTTAACCCGGGATTCTAGCACAGATACGCAGTATTTT. V is TRBV7-2 and J is TRBJ2-3; TRBD2 is a possible D gene (5 bases). The CDR3 sequence is 16 residues long. V lost 2 bases and J lost 0, with 12 bases in between. Germline loops: CDR1 SGHTA, CDR2 FQGNSA. Full variable domain (outside the CDR3, taken from reference TRBV7-2 and TRBJ2-3): GAGVSQSPSNKVTEKGKDVELRCDPISGHTALYWYRQSLGQGLEFLIYFQGNSAPDKSGLPSDRFSAERTGGSVSTLTIQRTQQEDSAVYLCASSLTRDSSTDTQYFGPGTRLTVL.

The CDR3 loop reads CSVGIDTGELFF. Written as DNA, the CDR3 is TGCAGCGTTGGAATCGACACCGGGGAGCTGTTTTTT. The rearrangement uses TRBV29-1 and TRBJ2-2; unclear D gene. This CDR3 comprises 12 residues. Trimming took off 4 bases at V and 3 bases at J, with 6 bases between the two ends. Germline V gene data show CDR1 as SQVTM and CDR2 as ANQGSEA.

This clonotype was detected only a few times. This chain joins TRBV4-2 and TRBJ2-7, with a weak D call TRBD1 (5 bases). The V gene lost 8 bases and the J gene lost 2 bases, with 13 bases spanning the gap. The CDR3 extends over 13 amino acids. CDR1 and CDR2 from the germline V gene are LGHNA and YNFKEQ. The CDR3 DNA reads TGTGCCAGCGCGGACAATAATGCCTACGAGCAGTACTTC. Encoded protein: CASADNNAYEQYF.

The chain combines TRBV20-1 with TRBJ2-3; TRBD2 matches at 8 bases. The CDR3 consists of 13 residues. Unmatched junction bases numbered 9, after V lost 6 bases and J lost 7 bases. CDR1 and CDR2 (germline): DFQATT, SNEGSKA (reference sequence). Here the CDR3 reads CSALREAVYTQYF. CDR3 nucleotides: TGCAGTGCCCTGCGGGAGGCCGTGTATACGCAGTATTTT.

A word on this clonotype: A read error is possible here, since a much larger clone lies one base away. V and J are TRBV20-1 and TRBJ1-2; TRBD1 matches 7 bases. CDR3 size: 13 residues. Germline V lookup: CDR1 DFQATT, CDR2 SNEGSKA (reference sequence). This chain's CDR3 is CSARDSTGNGYIF. CDR3 nucleotide sequence: TGCAGTGCTAGAGACTCGACAGGGAACGGCTACATCTTC.

The table lists this clonotype with a few counts. The J gene is TRBJ2-7, the V gene TRBV7-9; D gene uncertain. V gave up 1 base and J gave up 4 bases, with 20 bases separating them. Germline CDR1 reads SEHNR; CDR2 reads FQNEAQ (reference sequence). The CDR3 runs 17 residues. The CDR3 loop is CASSLGGGLSLAYEQYF. CDR3 DNA: TGTGCCAGCAGCTTAGGGGGTGGCCTCAGTCTGGCGTACGAGCAGTACTTC.

This chain links TRBV4-1 with TRBJ2-3, with D perhaps matching TRBD2 (7 bases). The CDR3 totals 17 residues. The V gene lost 2 bases and the J gene lost 4 bases, with 19 bases spanning the gap. CDR1 and CDR2 from the germline V gene are MGHRA and YSYEKL. CDR3 DNA: TGCGCCAGCAGCCAAAGAGGGGGGGACCCGTCCGCAGATACGCAGTATTTT. This codes for CASSQRGGDPSADTQYF.

The chain recombines TRBV4-1 with TRBJ2-2; 7 bases map to TRBD2. This CDR3 comprises 16 residues. The V segment lost 2 bases and the J segment 6 bases; nucleotides outside the gene matches: 9. Germline V gene sequence: CDR1 MGHRA, CDR2 YSYEKL. The CDR3 region has the DNA TGCGCCAGCAGCCAATTTCACGGGGGGACCGCCGGGGAGCTGTTTTTT. Translating it yields CASSQFHGGTAGELFF.

This chain uses TRBV2 with TRBJ2-1; 9 bases align to TRBD2. The CDR3 extends over 15 amino acids. J lost 8 bases, V lost 1 base, and 6 bases had no gene match. Looked up from germline, CDR1 is SNHLY and CDR2 is FYNNEI. CDR3 bases: TGTGCCAGCAGTGAAGGCGGGGGGGAAATCCATGAGCAGTTCTTC. This translates into CASSEGGGEIHEQFF.

This clonotype came up a few times. The chain recombines TRBV20-1 with TRBJ2-7, with a possible D match to TRBD1 (5 bases). With the DNA end fitting TRBJ2-5 better, the J assignment may be wrong. This CDR3 contains 16 residues. CDR1 and CDR2 from the germline V gene are DFQATT and SNEGSKA (reference sequence). CDR3 nucleotides: TGCAGTGCTAGAAAACTTCGGCAGGGCAGTTTTGAGACCCAGTACTTC. Its translation is CSARKLRQGSFETQYF.

V is TRBV3-1 and J is TRBJ2-1; D remains unclear. This CDR3 spans 14 amino acids. With 6 bases removed from V and 8 bases from J, the gap between germline ends came to 17 bases. CDR1 is LGHDT and CDR2 is YNNKEL in the germline V gene (reference sequence). The CDR3 protein is CASSEDWPTDEQFF. DNA for the CDR3: TGTGCCAGCAGTGAAGACTGGCCTACGGATGAGCAGTTCTTC.

This chain joins TRBV10-3 and TRBJ1-2; D gene ambiguous. The CDR3 sequence is 12 residues long. The germline V gene encodes CDR1 ENHRY and CDR2 SYGVKD. Trimming cost V 3 bases and J 10 bases, with 12 bases left between them. CDR3 nucleotides: TGTGCCATCAGTGACAGTCGTTCCGTCTACACCTTC. Translation gives CAISDSRSVYTF.

This chain uses TRBV10-3 with TRBJ2-1; D might be TRBD2 (8 bases). V shed 10 bases and J shed 6 bases, with 22 bases lying between them. The CDR3 totals 15 residues. The germline CDR1 and CDR2 sequences are ENHRY and SYGVKD. CDR3 DNA sequence: TGTGCCACCAGGGGGTCGGGGGGGCCAGTCAATGAGCAGTTCTTC. Protein product: CATRGSGGPVNEQFF.

The chain has TRBV5-5 and TRBJ1-4; D gene uncertain. Germline V CDR1 and CDR2: SGHKS, YYEKEE (reference sequence). V lost 3 bases, J lost 3 bases, and 12 bases lay in between. This CDR3 has 15 amino acids. The CDR3 DNA reads as TGTGCCAGCAGCTATGCCGAGGGCCCTAATGAAAAACTGTTTTTT. It specifies CASSYAEGPNEKLFF.

This chain connects TRBV20-1 to TRBJ2-7; TRBD1 agrees at 9 bases. Germline V gene sequence: CDR1 DFQATT, CDR2 SNEGSKA (reference sequence). This CDR3 comprises 11 residues. The J segment lost 7 bases and the V segment lost 6 bases, leaving 4 bases of the junction unmatched. The CDR3 DNA is TGCAGTGCCGGGACAGGGTGGGAGCAGTACTTC. As protein: CSAGTGWEQYF.

The V call is TRBV29-1, the J call TRBJ2-5; the D is unclear. Germline values: CDR1 SQVTM, CDR2 ANQGSEA. V lost 5 bases, J lost 4 bases, and 8 bases lay in between. The CDR3 has 11 amino acids. In DNA, the CDR3 is TGCAGCGTTATGGGTGGAGAGACCCAGTACTTC. Its protein is CSVMGGETQYF.

Concerning this clonotype: One end of the junction varies from germline; a read error may be responsible. The J gene is TRBJ2-7, the V gene TRBV7-9; D ambiguous. CDR1 and CDR2 from the germline V gene are SEHNR and FQNEAQ (reference sequence). This CDR3 region has 14 residues. CDR3: CACSLASSSYEQYF. The CDR3 DNA is TGTGCCTGCAGCTTAGCTTCTTCTAGTTACGAGCAGTACTTC. The full variable domain, completed using reference TRBV7-9 and TRBJ2-7, is DTGVSQNPRHKITKRGQNVTFRCDPISEHNRLYWYRQTLGQGPEFLTYFQNEAQLEKSRLLSDRFSAERPKGSFSTLEIQRTEQGDSAMYLCACSLASSSYEQYFGPGTRLTVT.

This chain links TRBV5-5 with TRBJ1-1, with D perhaps matching TRBD1 (5 bases). Trimming removed 0 bases from V and 11 bases from J, with 14 bases in between. Germline V gene lookup returns CDR1 SGHKS and CDR2 YYEKEE (reference sequence). This CDR3 region has 13 residues. The chain's CDR3 is CASSLARGGEAFF. The CDR3 nucleotides are TGTGCCAGCAGCTTGGCCCGGGGAGGGGAGGCTTTCTTT.

V is TRBV11-2 and J is TRBJ2-3; the D gene is possibly TRBD2 (6 bases). Germline V gene sequence: CDR1 SGHAT, CDR2 FQNNGV. Trimming pared 4 bases from V and 3 bases from J, leaving 11 bases between. CDR3 length equals 14 residues. The CDR3 protein is CASSYQRVTDTQYF. The DNA of the CDR3 is TGTGCCAGCAGCTACCAGCGGGTGACAGATACGCAGTATTTT. Based on the CDR3 plus reference TRBV11-2 and TRBJ2-3, the full variable domain is EAGVAQSPRYKIIEKRQSVAFWCNPISGHATLYWYQQILGQGPKLLIQFQNNGVVDDSQLPKDRFSAERLKGVDSTLKIQPAKLEDSAVYLCASSYQRVTDTQYFGPGTRLTVL.

The chain uses TRBV5-1 and TRBJ2-7; the match to TRBD2 covers 7 bases. Per germline, CDR1 SGHRS and CDR2 YFSETQ. V shed 4 bases and J 0 bases; nucleotides not matched to a gene: 7. This CDR3 has 15 residues. The DNA for the CDR3 is TGCGCCAGCAGCCGCGTGGGGGGGTACTCCTACGAGCAGTACTTC. It specifies CASSRVGGYSYEQYF.

V and J are TRBV4-2 and TRBJ2-1; tentative D call: TRBD2 (5 bases). The CDR3 has 13 amino acids. Per germline, CDR1 LGHNA and CDR2 YNFKEQ. Trimming took off 4 bases at V and 3 bases at J, with 7 bases between the two ends. Here the CDR3 reads CASSLLVYNEQFF. Here the CDR3 DNA reads TGTGCCAGCAGCCTACTAGTCTACAATGAGCAGTTCTTC.

This chain links TRBV4-1 with TRBJ2-7; D might be TRBD2 (5 bases). CDR3 length: 16 residues. Trimming cost V 0 bases and J 3 bases, with 15 bases left between them. Germline CDR1 reads MGHRA; CDR2 reads YSYEKL. The CDR3 coding sequence is TGCGCCAGCAGCCAAGATCGGGTCGGCGGAGGCTACGAGCAGTACTTC. Protein: CASSQDRVGGGYEQYF.